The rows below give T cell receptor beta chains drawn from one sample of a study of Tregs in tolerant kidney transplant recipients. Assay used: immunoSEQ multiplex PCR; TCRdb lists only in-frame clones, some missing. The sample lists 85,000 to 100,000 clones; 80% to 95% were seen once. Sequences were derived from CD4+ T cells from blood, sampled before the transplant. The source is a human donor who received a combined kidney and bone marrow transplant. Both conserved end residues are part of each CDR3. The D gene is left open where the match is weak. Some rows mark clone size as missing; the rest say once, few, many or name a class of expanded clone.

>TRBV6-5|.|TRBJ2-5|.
CASSYSWRNQETQYF
TGTGCCAGCAGTTACTCTTGGCGGAACCAAGAGACCCAGTACTTC
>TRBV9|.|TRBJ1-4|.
CASSDGMGNEKLFF
TGTGCCAGCAGCGACGGTATGGGCAATGAAAAACTGTTTTTT
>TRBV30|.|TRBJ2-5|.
CAWSVRQQETQYF
TGTGCCTGGAGTGTACGACAGCAAGAGACCCAGTACTTC
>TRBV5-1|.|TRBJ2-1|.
CASRPDSGLDEQFF
TGCGCCAGCAGACCTGACTCCGGGTTGGATGAGCAGTTCTTC
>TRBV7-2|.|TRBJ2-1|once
CASSTEGVMDEQFF
TGTGCCAGCAGTACCGAAGGGGTAATGGATGAGCAGTTCTTC
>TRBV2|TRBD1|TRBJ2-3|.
CASNLDRGRTDTQYF
TGTGCCAGCAATCTAGACAGGGGGAGAACAGATACGCAGTATTTT
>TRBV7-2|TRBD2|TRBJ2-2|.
CASSLGGGRVIPTGELFF
TGTGCCAGCAGCTTAGGTGGGGGGAGGGTAATCCCCACCGGGGAGCTGTTTTTT
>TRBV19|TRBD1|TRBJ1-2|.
CASSLQGSGYTF
TGTGCCAGTAGTCTACAGGGGAGCGGCTACACCTTC
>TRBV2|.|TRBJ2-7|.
CASSVSSYEQYF
TGTGCCAGCAGTGTGAGCTCCTACGAGCAGTACTTC
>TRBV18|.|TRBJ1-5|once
CASSPRFVSGEPQHF
TGTGCCAGCTCACCACGGTTTGTCAGCGGGGAGCCCCAGCATTTT
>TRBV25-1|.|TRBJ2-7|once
CASSEFTASTEQYF
TGTGCCAGCAGTGAATTTACAGCCTCTACCGAGCAGTACTTC
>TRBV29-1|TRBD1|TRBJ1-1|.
CSSSRGDTEAFF
TGCAGCTCGTCCAGGGGGGACACTGAAGCTTTCTTT
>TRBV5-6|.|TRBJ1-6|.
CASSLVGGEGNSPLHF
TGTGCCAGCAGCTTGGTAGGGGGGGAGGGGAATTCCCCCCTCCACTTT
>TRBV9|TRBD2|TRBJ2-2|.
CASSVSTSGGENTGELFF
TGTGCCAGCAGCGTATCGACTAGCGGGGGGGAGAACACCGGGGAGCTGTTTTTT
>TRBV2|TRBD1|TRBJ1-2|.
CASSLDRGLNYGYTF
TGTGCCAGCAGCCTGGACAGGGGGCTAAACTATGGCTACACCTTC
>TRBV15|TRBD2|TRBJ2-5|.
CATSRDFGGGPWETQYF
TGTGCCACCAGCAGAGATTTCGGGGGAGGGCCTTGGGAGACCCAGTACTTC
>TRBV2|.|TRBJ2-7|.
CASRTYEQYF
TGTGCCAGCAGGACATACGAGCAGTACTTC
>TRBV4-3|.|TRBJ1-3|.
CASSHRDTSGNTIYF
TGCGCCAGCAGCCACCGGGACACCTCTGGAAACACCATATATTTT
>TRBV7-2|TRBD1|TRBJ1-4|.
CASSLEGQGPYEKLFF
TGTGCCAGCAGCTTAGAGGGACAGGGTCCTTATGAAAAACTGTTTTTT
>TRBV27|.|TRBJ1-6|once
CASSSRGRWVSNSPLHF
TGTGCCAGCAGTTCCAGGGGCAGGTGGGTTAGTAATTCACCCCTCCACTTT
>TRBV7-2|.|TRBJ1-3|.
CASSVDNSGNTIYF
TGTGCCAGCAGCGTAGACAACTCTGGAAACACCATATATTTT
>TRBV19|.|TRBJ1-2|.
CASSIRDTANYGYTF
TGTGCCAGTAGTATAAGAGACACTGCTAACTATGGCTACACCTTC
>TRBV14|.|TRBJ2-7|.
CASSQLASGYEQYF
TGTGCCAGCAGCCAACTAGCGTCCGGGTACGAGCAGTACTTC
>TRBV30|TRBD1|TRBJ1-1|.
CAWSQGATEAFF
TGTGCCTGGAGTCAGGGGGCGACTGAAGCTTTCTTT
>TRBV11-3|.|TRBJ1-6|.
CASSFGHEYNSPLHF
TGTGCCAGCAGCTTTGGACACGAGTATAATTCACCCCTCCACTTT